The source of this T cell receptor beta chain is a study of T cell changes during pregnancy in multiple sclerosis. V lost 2 bases, J lost 8 bases, and 12 bases lay in between. From germline, CDR1 is MGHDK and CDR2 SYGVNS. The CDR3 is 14 residues long. Here immunoSEQ multiplex PCR was the method, and the copy in TCRdb shows in-frame clones only, minus some. The sample holds tens of thousands of clones, roughly 90% seen once. The TCR sequence derives from a female donor with multiple sclerosis, enrolled in a pregnancy study. The chain joins TRBV25-1 to TRBJ1-4; D is perhaps TRBD1 (5 bases). This sample comprised CD8+ T cells from peripheral blood mononuclear cells, obtained in the third trimester of pregnancy. CDR3 in DNA: TGTGCCAGCAGTGAAATTTGGGAGGGGGAAAAACTGTTTTTT. Encoded protein: CASSEIWEGEKLFF.